Each of the 15 T cell receptor beta chains below was sequenced from the same sample in a study of response to subunit inactivated influenza vaccine. TCRdb used MiXCR to reprocess the RT-PCR reads, holding one entry per CDR3 protein. The top ten hold about a tenth of the sample, which has a few hundred thousand distinct CDR3 sequences, roughly 20% seen once. Specimen: PBMCs from blood, collected roughly 20 months after vaccination. These receptors were collected from a man aged 45 to 70 who received an inactivated influenza vaccine.

V gene TRBV11-1 combines with J gene TRBJ1-2; D uncertain. The CDR3 has 13 residues. CDR1 SGHAT and CDR2 FQDESV come from the germline V gene (reference sequence). V was cut by 0 bases and J by 7 bases, with 9 bases left in between. The CDR3 reads CASSLAGIGGYTF. In DNA form, the CDR3 reads TGTGCCAGCAGCTTAGCAGGGATTGGTGGCTACACCTTC.

This clonotype was detected a few times. This rearrangement joins TRBV15 to TRBJ2-4; maybe TRBD2 (7 bases). V was cut by 4 bases and J by 2 bases, with 15 bases left in between. CDR1 LNHNV and CDR2 YYDKDF come from the germline V gene (reference sequence). This CDR3 contains 16 residues. The CDR3 DNA sequence: TGTGCCACCAGCATTCTTGCGGGGGCTACCAAAAACATTCAGTACTTC. This sequence encodes CATSILAGATKNIQYF.

This clonotype was found many times. The chain employs TRBV5-4 and TRBJ2-4; TRBD1 is a possible D gene (5 bases). Per the germline V gene, CDR1 is SGHNT and CDR2 is YYREEE (reference sequence). This CDR3 region has 16 residues. The V and J ends lost 2 bases and 0 bases respectively, with 12 bases between them. Here the CDR3 reads CASSLMTELAKNIQYF. In DNA, the CDR3 is TGTGCCAGCAGCTTAATGACAGAGTTAGCCAAAAACATTCAGTACTTC.

This chain joins TRBV14 and TRBJ2-2; tentatively, D is TRBD2 (5 bases). CDR1 and CDR2 from the germline V gene are SGHDN and FVKESK. The CDR3 spans 17 residues. The V end lost 4 bases, the J end lost 4 bases, and 19 bases lay between the germline ends. CDR3 amino acids: CASSRDHRWEITGELFF. The CDR3 nucleotides read TGTGCCAGCAGCCGAGATCATCGGTGGGAGATCACCGGGGAGCTGTTTTTT.

This chain links TRBV18 with TRBJ2-1, with D unclear. CDR3 length: 14 amino acids. The ends were cut back, 0 bases at V and 6 bases at J, with 9 bases in the middle. The germline V gene encodes CDR1 KGHSH and CDR2 LQKENI. CDR3: CASSPPTSPNEQFF. Written as DNA, the CDR3 is TGTGCCAGCTCACCACCGACTTCCCCCAATGAGCAGTTCTTC.

This clonotype was picked up a small number of times. The chain joins TRBV29-1 to TRBJ2-3, with 7 positions matching TRBD2. Trimming removed 8 bases from V and 6 bases from J; junction bases left unmatched: 17. This CDR3 is built from 15 residues. The germline CDR1 and CDR2 sequences are SQVTM and ANQGSEA. CDR3 protein: CSSTGTTDPGDTQYF. The CDR3 DNA sequence: TGCAGCAGTACCGGGACTACCGACCCCGGGGATACGCAGTATTTT.

The chain employs TRBV9 and TRBJ2-3; maybe TRBD2 (5 bases). The CDR3 totals 16 residues. Trimming removed 4 bases from V and 2 bases from J, with 17 bases in between. Germline V gene sequence: CDR1 SGDLS, CDR2 YYNGEE. CDR3 nucleotides: TGTGCCAGCAGCACCTCAGACACGGACTCCACAGATACGCAGTATTTT. Residues: CASSTSDTDSTDTQYF.

The rearrangement uses TRBV5-1 and TRBJ2-7, with D perhaps matching TRBD1 or TRBD2 (6 bases each). Germline V CDR1 and CDR2: SGHRS, YFSETQ. CDR3 length equals 16 residues. V gave up 4 bases and J gave up 3 bases, with 20 bases separating them. CDR3 in amino acids: CASSPGGQGIIYEQYF. The CDR3 bases are TGCGCCAGCAGCCCTGGGGGGCAGGGTATAATCTACGAGCAGTACTTC.

This clonotype came up a few times. The genes are TRBV5-6 and TRBJ2-5; TRBD1 might be the D (5 bases). The V end was cut by 3 bases, the J end by 1 base, with 25 bases between. The CDR3 covers 19 residues. Per germline, CDR1 SGHDT and CDR2 YYEEEE. The CDR3: CASSSPAQAINKIQETQYF. In DNA, the CDR3 is TGTGCCAGCAGCTCCCCGGCACAGGCCATAAACAAAATCCAAGAGACCCAGTACTTC.

On this clonotype: One end of the junction fails to match germline, which may point to a read error. The V call is TRBV4-1, the J call TRBJ2-1; 7 nucleotides align to TRBD1. The CDR3 consists of 15 residues. Germline V lookup: CDR1 MGHRA, CDR2 YSYEKL. This CDR3 is CASSKDRVFYNEQFF. The CDR3 bases are TGCGCCAGCAGCAAAGACAGGGTTTTCTACAATGAGCAGTTCTTC.

This clonotype appeared a few times. The chain has TRBV9 and TRBJ2-2, with D uncertain. V was shortened by 4 bases and J by 1 base, with 5 bases between the two germline ends. Germline loops: CDR1 SGDLS, CDR2 YYNGEE. The CDR3 runs 13 residues. CDR3 DNA sequence: TGTGCCAGCAGCACCAAGAACACCGGGGAGCTGTTTTTT. This codes for CASSTKNTGELFF.

The rearrangement joins TRBV20-1 to TRBJ2-5; tentatively, D is TRBD2 (5 bases). The CDR3 consists of 13 residues. Germline values: CDR1 DFQATT, CDR2 SNEGSKA (reference sequence). V shed 3 bases and J shed 4 bases, with 12 bases lying between them. The CDR3 nucleotides read TGCAGTGCTAGGGTCATGGGGAGAGAGACCCAGTACTTC. Amino acids: CSARVMGRETQYF.

The chain joins TRBV4-3 to TRBJ2-5, with D unclear. Trimming shortened V by 2 bases and J by 4 bases, and 8 bases separated the two germline ends. This CDR3 contains 13 residues. The germline V gene encodes CDR1 LGHNA and CDR2 YSLEER. The CDR3 nucleotides read TGCGCCAGCAGCCAAAGGGTCGGAGAGACCCAGTACTTC. Translated: CASSQRVGETQYF.

The genes are TRBV10-3 and TRBJ1-1, with 7 bases matching TRBD1. Trimming removed 10 bases from V and 1 base from J; junction bases left unmatched: 12. The CDR3 is 15 amino acids. Germline V gene lookup returns CDR1 ENHRY and CDR2 SYGVKD. In DNA form, the CDR3 reads TGTGCCACGCTCCGGGACAGCTGGGGGAACACTGAAGCTTTCTTT. Protein: CATLRDSWGNTEAFF.

The chain uses TRBV3-1 and TRBJ2-5, with D perhaps matching TRBD2 (5 bases). CDR3 size: 13 residues. Trimming left V 1 base short and J 5 bases short, with 8 bases between. The germline gives CDR1 LGHDT, CDR2 YNNKEL (reference sequence). The CDR3 coding sequence is TGTGCCAGCAGCCAAGGACGGGGTGAGACCCAGTACTTC. Translated: CASSQGRGETQYF.